This T cell receptor beta chain was recorded in a study of read filtering for tumor transcriptome and immune sequencing. On the study more broadly: Whole-transcriptome libraries were prepared after DNase treatment.

Notes on the study in general: The CD138-negative fraction was mixed bone marrow immune cells, not pure T cells.

This library used around 0.4 ug RNA and molecular barcoded adaptors spanning alpha/delta and beta/gamma chains. One entry per CDR3 protein results from TCRdb running MiXCR on the reads. The data contain about 58,000 distinct CDR3 sequences, roughly an eighth of them singletons. There are many counts of this clonotype. Its target is unknown. Trimming took off 2 bases at V and 8 bases at J, with 11 bases between the two ends. From germline, CDR1 is SGHRS and CDR2 YFSETQ. The CDR3 has 13 residues. The V gene is TRBV5-1, the J gene TRBJ2-1; D uncertain. Sequencing was done on a sample of a population of CD138-negative cells sorted from bone marrow. The origin of this receptor is a donor over 35 with multiple myeloma. CDR3 protein: CASSLTGIDEQFF. The CDR3 region has the DNA TGCGCCAGCAGCTTAACGGGTATCGATGAGCAGTTCTTC.